Listed here are 22 T cell receptor beta chains from one sample, sequenced in a study of radiotherapy plus CTLA-4 blockade in lung cancer. TCRdb's table, derived via immunoSEQ multiplex PCR, lists solely in-frame clones and lacks some. Here the sample spans about 85,000 clones, roughly 86% being singletons. The specimen comprised peripheral blood, sampled from a patient treated with radiotherapy plus ipilimumab. These receptors were obtained from a human donor with non-small cell lung cancer who had a partial response to radiotherapy plus ipilimumab.

This chain joins TRBV11-2 and TRBJ1-2; TRBD1 might be the D (6 bases). There are 13 residues in the CDR3. The ends were cut back, 8 bases at V and 3 bases at J, with 13 bases in the middle. Germline CDR1 and CDR2: SGHAT and FQNNGV. The CDR3 DNA reads TGTGCCAGCGGGGAGGGGGGACACTATGGCTACACCTTC. Translation: CASGEGGHYGYTF.

CDR3 DNA sequence: TGCGCCAGCAAACATAACTCCTACGAGCAGTACTTC. As protein: CASKHNSYEQYF. The V and J genes are TRBV5-1 and TRBJ2-7; D call uncertain. V lost 6 bases and J 0 bases, leaving 7 bases between the germline ends. Germline V gives CDR1 SGHRS, CDR2 YFSETQ. The CDR3 runs to 12 residues.

The chain uses TRBV7-9 and TRBJ2-3, with 10 bases lining up with TRBD2. The CDR3 sequence is 16 residues long. The V and J ends lost 4 bases and 6 bases, in that order; junction bases with no gene match: 10. Per the germline V gene, CDR1 is SEHNR and CDR2 is FQNEAQ (reference sequence). CDR3 in DNA: TGTGCCAGCAGCTCACGCTTAGCGGGAGGAGCGGATACGCAGTATTTT. Its translation is CASSSRLAGGADTQYF.

The genes are TRBV4-1 and TRBJ1-1; 11 bases fit TRBD1. Germline CDR1 and CDR2: MGHRA and YSYEKL. The CDR3 covers 18 residues. J was trimmed by 3 bases and V by 4 bases; bases with no gene match: 13. The CDR3 region has the DNA TGCGCCAGCAGCCTACCCGGGGGACAGGGGGGGAAGGACACTGAAGCTTTCTTT. Translated: CASSLPGGQGGKDTEAFF.

The rearrangement uses TRBV18 and TRBJ2-3, with TRBD1 identical over 7 bases. The CDR3 spans 16 residues. The V gene's germline CDR1 is KGHSH and CDR2 LQKENI. The V segment lost 0 bases and the J segment 0 bases; nucleotides outside the gene matches: 3. CDR3 residues: CASSPPGQKSTDTQYF. DNA of the CDR3: TGTGCCAGCTCACCACCGGGACAGAAAAGCACAGATACGCAGTATTTT.

This chain joins TRBV27 and TRBJ1-6; 7 positions agree with TRBD1. CDR1 is MNHEY and CDR2 is SMNVEV in the germline V gene (reference sequence). This CDR3 comprises 16 residues. V lost 2 bases to trimming and J lost 10 bases; unmatched junction nucleotides: 11. CDR3 sequence: CASSLQGGTTNSPLHF. In DNA form, the CDR3 reads TGTGCCAGCAGTTTACAAGGGGGCACGACGAACTCACCCCTCCACTTT.

The chain couples TRBV30 to TRBJ1-2, with D tentatively TRBD1 (5 bases). Trimming cost V 4 bases and J 4 bases, with 22 bases left between them. CDR1 and CDR2 from the germline V gene are GTSNPN and SVGIG (reference sequence). CDR3 length equals 16 residues. The DNA of the CDR3 is TGTGCCTGGAAACCCAGGGTAGTTAGTTCCGTCTATGGCTACACCTTC. Translating it yields CAWKPRVVSSVYGYTF.

The rearrangement uses TRBV5-1 and TRBJ2-3; 7 bases are shared with TRBD1. The CDR3 is 15 amino acids. Germline V gene sequence: CDR1 SGHRS, CDR2 YFSETQ. V shed 3 bases and J 5 bases; nucleotides not matched to a gene: 9. CDR3 protein: CASSSGTARGDTQYF. The CDR3 DNA sequence: TGCGCCAGCAGCTCGGGGACAGCCCGCGGAGATACGCAGTATTTT.

The rearrangement uses TRBV10-3 and TRBJ1-2; TRBD1 might be the D (5 bases). V lost 6 bases to trimming and J lost 4 bases, with 12 bases between them. Germline V gives CDR1 ENHRY, CDR2 SYGVKD. The CDR3 loop spans 13 amino acids. CDR3 residues: CAISPGTLYGYTF. CDR3 DNA sequence: TGTGCCATCAGCCCCGGGACTCTCTATGGCTACACCTTC.

This chain joins TRBV14 and TRBJ1-3; possible D gene TRBD1, 6 bases. Germline V gene sequence: CDR1 SGHDN, CDR2 FVKESK. This CDR3 has 15 amino acids. Trimming removed 4 bases at V and 5 bases at J, with 15 bases between. Written as DNA, the CDR3 is TGTGCCAGCAGCCCCCTAGGGGGAAGCCGAAACACCATATATTTT. Translation: CASSPLGGSRNTIYF.

V is TRBV15 and J is TRBJ2-6; TRBD1 matches at 7 bases. The CDR3 spans 21 residues. The germline V gene encodes CDR1 LNHNV and CDR2 YYDKDF (reference sequence). The V and J ends lost 3 bases and 0 bases, in that order; junction bases with no gene match: 17. This chain's CDR3 is CATSRAPDRAILASGANVLTF. In nucleotides, the CDR3 is TGTGCCACCAGCAGGGCCCCCGACAGGGCTATCCTCGCCTCTGGGGCCAACGTCCTGACTTTC.

V gene TRBV5-1 combines with J gene TRBJ1-1; TRBD1 agrees at 10 bases. The CDR3 contains 14 residues. The V gene end was trimmed by 2 bases and the J gene end by 5 bases; junction bases not matched to a gene: 3. Germline lookup yields CDR1 SGHRS and CDR2 YFSETQ. CDR3 nucleotides: TGCGCCAGCAGCTTCAGGACAGGGGGAACTGAAGCTTTCTTT. As protein: CASSFRTGGTEAFF.

The chain uses TRBV6-5 and TRBJ1-5, with 9 bases identical to TRBD1. Trimming took 4 bases from V and 5 from J; bases not matched to a gene: 3. The CDR3 has 14 residues. Germline V gene data show CDR1 as MNHEY and CDR2 as SVGAGI. CDR3 sequence (DNA): TGTGCCAGCAGTTTAAGGACAGGGGATCAGCCCCAGCATTTT. It yields the protein CASSLRTGDQPQHF.

This clone was seen a single time. The J gene is TRBJ2-2, the V gene TRBV27; 7 bases are a match to TRBD1. CDR3 length: 13 amino acids. The germline V gene has CDR1 MNHEY and CDR2 SMNVEV (reference sequence). Trimming at V came to 4 bases and at J to 6 bases, leaving 2 bases not matched to a gene. The CDR3 protein is CASSYGTAGELFF. The CDR3 DNA is TGTGCCAGCAGTTACGGGACAGCCGGGGAGCTGTTTTTT.

V gene TRBV7-6 combines with J gene TRBJ2-5; D remains ambiguous. V lost 3 bases and J lost 3, with 8 bases in between. The CDR3 totals 13 residues. From germline, CDR1 is SGHVS and CDR2 FNYEAQ. CDR3: CASSFSPEETQYF. The DNA of the CDR3 is TGTGCCAGCAGCTTTTCCCCAGAAGAGACCCAGTACTTC. Drawing the rest from reference TRBV7-6 and TRBJ2-5, the complete variable domain is GAGVSQSPRYKVTKRGQDVALRCDPISGHVSLYWYRQALGQGPEFLTYFNYEAQQDKSGLPNDRFSAERPEGSISTLTIQRTEQRDSAMYRCASSFSPEETQYFGPGTRLLVL.

This clone appeared a single time. The chain recombines TRBV7-8 with TRBJ2-1; TRBD2 matches 8 bases. The germline gives CDR1 SGHVS, CDR2 FQNEAQ. With 1 base clipped from V and 1 base from J, the junction kept 6 bases outside the gene matches. The CDR3 runs 17 residues. CDR3 in amino acids: CASSLEAASGSYNEQFF. The CDR3 DNA follows: TGTGCCAGCAGCTTAGAAGCGGCTAGCGGGTCCTACAATGAGCAGTTCTTC.

This clone was seen more than once but under ten times. The V call is TRBV7-2, the J call TRBJ1-4; D uncertain. CDR3 length: 14 residues. The ends were cut back, 2 bases at V and 3 bases at J, with 7 bases in the middle. The germline V gene encodes CDR1 SGHTA and CDR2 FQGNSA. CDR3 nucleotides: TGTGCCAGCAGCTTACACAGATCTAATGAAAAACTGTTTTTT. Its protein product is CASSLHRSNEKLFF.

The chain links TRBV6-6 to TRBJ1-2; 8 nucleotides align to TRBD1. This CDR3 comprises 14 residues. Germline assignment: CDR1 MNHNY and CDR2 SVGAGI (reference sequence). V lost 6 bases to trimming and J lost 3 bases; unmatched junction nucleotides: 6. The CDR3 sequence is CASRRGQEYYGYTF. In DNA, the CDR3 is TGTGCCAGCAGAAGGGGACAGGAATACTATGGCTACACCTTC.

This chain connects TRBV5-5 to TRBJ2-5, with D perhaps TRBD1 (6 bases). This CDR3 is built from 12 residues. V lost 3 bases and J lost 6, with 9 bases in between. The germline CDR1 and CDR2 sequences are SGHKS and YYEKEE (reference sequence). The CDR3 coding sequence is TGTGCCAGCAGCTATTGGGGGCAGACCCAGTACTTC. Translation: CASSYWGQTQYF.

V usage is TRBV28 and J usage is TRBJ1-4, with 9 nucleotides matching TRBD1. The CDR3 covers 13 residues. Germline CDR1 and CDR2: MDHEN and SYDVKM. With V trimmed by 6 bases and J by 10 bases, 6 bases remained unmatched. This chain's CDR3 is CASRKGQGGKLFF. Written as DNA, the CDR3 is TGTGCCAGCAGAAAGGGACAGGGCGGAAAACTGTTTTTT.

The chain uses TRBV2 and TRBJ2-7, with TRBD2 identical over 8 bases. Germline CDR1 is SNHLY and CDR2 is FYNNEI. With 1 base clipped from V and 2 bases from J, the junction kept 10 bases outside the gene matches. This CDR3 spans 17 amino acids. The CDR3: CASSEGTGTRRPYEQYF. For the CDR3, the DNA is TGTGCCAGCAGTGAAGGAACCGGGACTAGGAGGCCCTACGAGCAGTACTTC.

This sequence joins TRBV5-1 and TRBJ2-2; the D gene is possibly TRBD1 (8 bases). The CDR3 consists of 15 residues. The V end was cut by 7 bases, the J end by 6 bases, with 19 bases between. Germline-derived CDR1 and CDR2 are SGHRS and YFSETQ. CDR3 residues: CASAREQGGSGELFF. The CDR3 DNA sequence: TGCGCCAGCGCGCGCGAACAGGGGGGGTCCGGGGAGCTGTTTTTT.